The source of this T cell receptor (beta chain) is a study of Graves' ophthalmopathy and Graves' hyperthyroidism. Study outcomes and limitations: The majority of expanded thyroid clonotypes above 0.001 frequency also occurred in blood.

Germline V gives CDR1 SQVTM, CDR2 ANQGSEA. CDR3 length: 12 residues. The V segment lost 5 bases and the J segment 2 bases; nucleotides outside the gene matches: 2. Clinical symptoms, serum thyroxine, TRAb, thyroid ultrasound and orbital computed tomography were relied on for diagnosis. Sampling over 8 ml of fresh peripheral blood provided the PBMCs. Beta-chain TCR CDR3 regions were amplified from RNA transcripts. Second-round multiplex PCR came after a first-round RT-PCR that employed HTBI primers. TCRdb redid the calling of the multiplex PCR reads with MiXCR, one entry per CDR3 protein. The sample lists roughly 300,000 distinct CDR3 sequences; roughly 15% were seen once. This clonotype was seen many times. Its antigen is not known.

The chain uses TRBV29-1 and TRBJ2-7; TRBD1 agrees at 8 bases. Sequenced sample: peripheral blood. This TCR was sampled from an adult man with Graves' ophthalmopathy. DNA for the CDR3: TGCAGCGTTCGGACAGGGACCTACGAGCAGTACTTC. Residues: CSVRTGTYEQYF.